A single T cell receptor beta chain is shown here with its context. Its antigen is unknown. CDR3 length: 14 amino acids. CDR1 is ENHRY and CDR2 is SYGVKD in the germline V gene. V gave up 9 bases and J gave up 0 bases; unmatched junction bases: 4. This specimen comes from a study of cytomegalovirus exposure and HLA in healthy donors. The study, taken as a whole, reports: Presence/absence results assume similar sequencing depth per donor, which may not hold. Later on, an analysis tied over 15,000 TCR beta sequences to HLA alleles at 0.05 false discovery rate.

It was with 60 Vbeta and 13 Jbeta primers that the PCR ran. Some clones are missing from TCRdb's copy, which holds only in-frame ones; the method was immunoSEQ multiplex PCR. Of about 140,000 clones in the sample, about 87% were seen once. All the people who gave samples were healthy bone marrow donors. Despite likely unrecorded immune exposures, the donors were nominally healthy at the time of sampling. The chain uses TRBV10-3 and TRBJ1-5; 8 positions match TRBD1. Sample: PBMCs. The receptor was isolated from a woman aged 30 to 39 in good health and CMV-seronegative. CDR3 protein: CAISTGVSNQPQHF. The CDR3 DNA sequence: TGTGCCATTTCGACAGGGGTTAGCAATCAGCCCCAGCATTTT.